The T cell receptor (beta chain) described here comes from a study of shared clonotypes between healthy human individuals. All the donors were Caucasian adults who lived in Nashville, Tennessee. CDR3 length equals 13 residues. Trimming removed 7 bases from V and 4 bases from J, with 14 bases in between. CDR1 and CDR2 from the germline V gene are GTSNPN and SVGIG (reference sequence). Assay used: immunoSEQ multiplex PCR; TCRdb lists only in-frame clones, some missing. Of 300,000 to 400,000 clones listed, around nine tenths were seen once; the top ten hold around 16%. This sequence was found in a man between 18 and 29 years old in good health. The specimen was memory CD8+ T cells sorted from blood. Indicated subset: CD45RO+ cells pooled with CCR7-negative TemRA cells. The chain employs TRBV30 and TRBJ1-5; a weak D match, TRBD1 (5 bases). CDR3 residues: CAFGGGLNQPQHF. CDR3 nucleotide sequence: TGTGCCTTTGGCGGGGGGTTAAATCAGCCCCAGCATTTT.